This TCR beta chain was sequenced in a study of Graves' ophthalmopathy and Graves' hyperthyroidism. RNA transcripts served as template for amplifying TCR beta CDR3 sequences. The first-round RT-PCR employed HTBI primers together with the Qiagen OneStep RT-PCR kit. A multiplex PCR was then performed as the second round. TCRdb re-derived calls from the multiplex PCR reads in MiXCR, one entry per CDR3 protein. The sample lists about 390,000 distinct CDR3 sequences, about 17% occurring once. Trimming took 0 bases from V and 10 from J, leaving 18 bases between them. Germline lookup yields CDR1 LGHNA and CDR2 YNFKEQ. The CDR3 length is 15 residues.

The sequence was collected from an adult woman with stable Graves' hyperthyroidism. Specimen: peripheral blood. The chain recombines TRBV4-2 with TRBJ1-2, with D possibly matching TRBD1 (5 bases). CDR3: CASSQEGQNHNFYTF. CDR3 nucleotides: TGTGCCAGCAGCCAAGAGGGGCAGAATCACAATTTCTACACCTTC.